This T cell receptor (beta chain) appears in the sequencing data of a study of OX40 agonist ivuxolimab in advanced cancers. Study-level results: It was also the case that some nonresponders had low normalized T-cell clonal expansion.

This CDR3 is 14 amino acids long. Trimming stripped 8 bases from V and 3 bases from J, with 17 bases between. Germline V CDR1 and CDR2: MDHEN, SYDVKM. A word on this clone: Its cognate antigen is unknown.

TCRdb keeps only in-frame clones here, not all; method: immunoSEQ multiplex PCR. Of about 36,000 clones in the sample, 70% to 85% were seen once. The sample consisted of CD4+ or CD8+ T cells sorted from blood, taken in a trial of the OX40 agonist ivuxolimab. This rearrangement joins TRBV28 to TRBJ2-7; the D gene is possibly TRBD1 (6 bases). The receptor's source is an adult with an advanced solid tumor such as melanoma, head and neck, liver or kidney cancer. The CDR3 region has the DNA TGTGCCAGCGCTGAAATGGGACAAAACTACGAGCAGTACTTC. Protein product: CASAEMGQNYEQYF.